What follows is one TCR beta chain and its context. What it binds is not known. The CDR3 has 15 residues. The V segment lost 4 bases and the J segment 2 bases; nucleotides outside the gene matches: 7. The germline gives CDR1 SEHNR, CDR2 FQNEAQ (reference sequence). This record belongs to a study of cytomegalovirus exposure and HLA in healthy donors. General study findings and limits: Reported performance of the classifier showed diagnosis of cytomegalovirus status with high specificity and sensitivity. Clonal expansion was found to be greater in HLA-associated TCR beta chains than in equally common others in a later analysis. The authors listed 150 to 200 TCR beta chains as cytomegalovirus-associated.

Use of 60 Vbeta and 13 Jbeta primers characterized the PCR. Assay used: immunoSEQ multiplex PCR; TCRdb lists only in-frame clones, some missing. The top ten hold 22% of the sample, which has tens of thousands of clones, roughly four fifths seen once. Sampled while nominally healthy, donors likely had unrecorded immune exposures. The chain has TRBV7-9 and TRBJ1-2; 7 nucleotides align to TRBD1. The sequenced material came from PBMCs. This TCR came from a woman aged 30 to 39 in good health and CMV-seropositive. The CDR3 spells CASSSKTGTNYGYTF. Written as DNA, the CDR3 is TGTGCCAGCAGCTCCAAGACAGGGACGAACTATGGCTACACCTTC.